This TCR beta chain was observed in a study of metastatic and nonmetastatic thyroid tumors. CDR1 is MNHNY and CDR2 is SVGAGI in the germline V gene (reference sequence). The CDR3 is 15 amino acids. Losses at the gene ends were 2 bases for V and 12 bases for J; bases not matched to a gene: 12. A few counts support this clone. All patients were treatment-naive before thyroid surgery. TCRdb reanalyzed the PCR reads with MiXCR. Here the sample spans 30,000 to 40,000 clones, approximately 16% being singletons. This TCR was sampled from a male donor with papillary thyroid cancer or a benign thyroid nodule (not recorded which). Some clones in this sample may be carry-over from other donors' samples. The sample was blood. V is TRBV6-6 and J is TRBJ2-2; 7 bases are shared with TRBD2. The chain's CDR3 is CASSYGAGVMGKLFF. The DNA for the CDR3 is TGTGCCAGCAGTTACGGGGCGGGAGTGATGGGGAAGCTGTTTTTT.